A selection of T cell receptor beta chains follows, all from one sample in a study of T-cell reconstitution after alpha-beta-depleted transplantation in children. TCRdb used MiXCR to reprocess the PCR reads, holding one entry per CDR3 protein. Among hundreds of thousands of distinct CDR3 sequences, around 13% were seen once, and the ten largest hold 0.75% to 0.85%. Sequenced material: PBMCs, taken before TCRalphabeta/CD19-depleted stem cell transplant. Receptors originate from a girl aged 2-15 years with congenital amegakaryocytic thrombocytopenia, due to receive a stem cell transplant. CDR3s include the opening cysteine and the closing phenylalanine or tryptophan. D genes are given only for firm matches. Expanded clones get a size class; other rows say once, few or many, or leave the size out.

TRBJ2-2 | TRBV24-1 | NA | many | CATSDPGFGELFF | TGTGCCACCAGTGATCCAGGGTTCGGGGAGCTGTTTTTT
TRBJ2-2 | TRBV20-1 | NA | NA | CSASLRGSTGELFF | TGCAGTGCTAGCCTGAGGGGGAGCACCGGGGAGCTGTTTTTT
TRBJ2-5 | TRBV7-8 | NA | NA | CASSLNRAVDTQYF | TGTGCCAGCAGCTTAAACCGGGCTGTGGACACCCAGTACTTC
TRBJ2-1 | TRBV28 | NA | few | CASALPDDEQFF | TGTGCCAGCGCACTCCCTGACGATGAGCAGTTCTTC
TRBJ1-2 | TRBV25-1 | NA | many | CASGSNYGYTF | TGTGCCAGCGGCAGTAACTATGGCTACACCTTC
TRBJ2-7 | TRBV3-1 | TRBD2 | NA | CASSQDPWDYPGDEQYF | TGTGCCAGCAGCCAAGATCCCTGGGACTACCCGGGGGACGAGCAGTACTTC
TRBJ2-3 | TRBV5-1 | NA | few | CASSPGTTRSADTQYF | TGCGCCAGCAGCCCCGGGACAACCCGGTCGGCAGATACGCAGTATTTT
TRBJ2-2 | TRBV30 | NA | many | CAWSGGELFF | TGTGCCTGGAGCGGCGGGGAGCTGTTTTTT
TRBJ2-7 | TRBV11-2 | NA | NA | CASGPIGGALWEQYF | TGTGCCAGCGGCCCGATAGGCGGGGCCCTTTGGGAGCAGTACTTC
TRBJ2-1 | TRBV5-1 | NA | many | CASSLGFVSSDNEQFF | TGCGCCAGCAGCTTGGGGTTCGTTTCTTCGGACAATGAGCAGTTCTTC
TRBJ2-5 | TRBV29-1 | NA | many | CSVDTVQEGQETQYF | TGCAGCGTTGACACAGTACAGGAGGGCCAAGAGACCCAGTACTTC
TRBJ2-1 | TRBV20-1 | NA | NA | CSATPTRDEQFF | TGCAGTGCTACCCCCACCAGGGATGAGCAGTTCTTC
TRBJ1-2 | TRBV12-3/TRBV12-4 | NA | many | CASGWGLAVLVTGYTF | TGTGCCAGCGGATGGGGGTTAGCGGTTTTAGTCACCGGCTACACCTTC
TRBJ1-5 | TRBV20-1 | NA | many | CSARGGRRDQPQHF | TGCAGTGCTAGGGGGGGGCGCAGAGATCAGCCCCAGCATTTT
TRBJ1-2 | TRBV29-1 | TRBD1 | many | CSTETGDRHGYTF | TGCAGCACAGAGACAGGGGACAGGCATGGCTACACCTTC
TRBJ2-1 | TRBV27 | NA | many | CASSLATEYNEQFF | TGTGCCAGCAGTTTAGCCACAGAGTACAATGAGCAGTTCTTC
TRBJ1-2 | TRBV29-1 | NA | many | CSCDSVYGYTF | TGCAGCTGTGACAGCGTGTATGGCTACACCTTC
TRBJ2-5 | TRBV5-1 | TRBD2 | many | CASSSTSGSWETQYF | TGCGCCAGCAGCTCCACTAGCGGGAGTTGGGAGACCCAGTACTTC
TRBJ2-5 | TRBV6-2/TRBV6-3 | NA | NA | CASSYMGPTATQYF | TGTGCCAGCAGTTACATGGGACCCACGGCGACCCAGTACTTC
TRBJ2-3 | TRBV29-1 | NA | NA | CSVQVAEEFASTDTQYF | TGCAGCGTTCAAGTAGCGGAGGAATTCGCTAGCACAGATACGCAGTATTTT
TRBJ2-2 | TRBV20-1 | NA | many | CSARDLFGGGELFF | TGCAGTGCTAGAGATTTGTTCGGTGGCGGGGAGCTGTTTTTT
TRBJ2-4 | TRBV5-1 | TRBD2 | NA | CASSRGTSDLAKNIQYF | TGCGCCAGCAGCCGCGGGACTAGCGACTTAGCCAAAAACATTCAGTACTTC
TRBJ1-1 | TRBV6-5 | NA | NA | CASSYSSGRGFTEAFF | TGTGCCAGCAGTTACTCGAGCGGCAGGGGATTCACTGAAGCTTTCTTT
TRBJ2-1 | TRBV20-1 | TRBD2 | few | CSASTSGSSRSYNEQFF | TGCAGTGCTAGTACTAGCGGGAGTTCCCGCTCCTACAATGAGCAGTTCTTC
TRBJ2-3 | TRBV5-1 | TRBD1 | few | CASSLAARGSDTQYF | TGCGCCAGCAGCTTGGCGGCCAGGGGGTCAGATACGCAGTATTTT
TRBJ2-3 | TRBV7-8 | NA | few | CASSLGRQISSTDTQYF | TGTGCCAGCAGCTTAGGTCGCCAGATCTCTAGCACAGATACGCAGTATTTT
TRBJ1-2 | TRBV7-6 | NA | many | CASSPIGGNYGYTF | TGTGCCAGCAGCCCTATTGGAGGGAACTATGGCTACACCTTC
TRBJ2-7 | TRBV12-3/TRBV12-4 | TRBD2 | many | CASSFGTSGPSPSYEQYF | TGTGCCAGCAGTTTCGGGACTAGCGGGCCCTCGCCCTCCTACGAGCAGTACTTC
TRBJ2-7 | TRBV29-1 | NA | many | CSVELDRSYEQYF | TGCAGCGTTGAACTTGACCGGTCCTACGAGCAGTACTTC
TRBJ2-5 | TRBV7-2 | NA | many | CASSFLGPETQYF | TGTGCCAGCAGCTTTTTGGGTCCGGAGACCCAGTACTTC
TRBJ1-2 | TRBV7-9 | NA | NA | CASSFEGVGGGYTF | TGTGCCAGCAGCTTCGAAGGGGTCGGCGGTGGCTACACCTTC
TRBJ2-1 | TRBV7-2 | NA | many | CASSTHNYNEQFF | TGTGCCAGCAGCACGCACAATTACAATGAGCAGTTCTTC
TRBJ2-2 | TRBV5-1 | TRBD1 | many | CASSPTGGNLGTGELFF | TGCGCCAGCAGCCCGACAGGGGGCAATTTAGGCACCGGGGAGCTGTTTTTT
TRBJ2-7 | TRBV2 | NA | NA | CASSAGEAFSYEQYF | TGTGCCAGCAGTGCGGGGGAAGCCTTCTCCTACGAGCAGTACTTC
TRBJ2-5 | TRBV28 | NA | many | CASSTLELALETQYF | TGTGCCAGCAGTACCCTCGAACTAGCTTTAGAGACCCAGTACTTC
TRBJ1-4 | TRBV12-3/TRBV12-4 | TRBD1 | NA | CASRYYATGVAEELFF | TGTGCCAGCAGATACTATGCAACAGGGGTCGCCGAGGAACTGTTTTTT
TRBJ2-5 | TRBV30 | NA | few | CALAWYQETQYF | TGTGCCCTGGCGTGGTACCAAGAGACCCAGTACTTC
TRBJ2-3 | TRBV7-3 | NA | many | CASSDGFTTDTQYF | TGTGCCAGCAGCGATGGTTTCACCACAGATACGCAGTATTTT
TRBJ2-3 | TRBV12-5 | TRBD2 | many | CASGLPTSGKTTLSTDTQYF | TGTGCTAGTGGTTTGCCGACTAGCGGGAAGACAACACTAAGCACAGATACGCAGTATTTT
TRBJ1-3 | TRBV4-2 | NA | NA | CASSQGFQVGNTIYF | TGTGCCAGCAGCCAAGGATTCCAGGTCGGAAACACCATATATTTT
TRBJ2-1 | TRBV15 | NA | many | CATSRDFRAAYNEQFF | TGTGCCACCAGCAGAGATTTTCGAGCGGCCTACAATGAGCAGTTCTTC
TRBJ2-6 | TRBV27 | NA | few | CASSLFSTPSSGANVLTF | TGTGCCAGCAGTTTATTTTCCACACCCAGCTCTGGGGCCAACGTCCTGACTTTC
TRBJ2-7 | TRBV29-1 | NA | NA | CSVEELGYEQYF | TGCAGCGTTGAAGAGTTGGGCTACGAGCAGTACTTC
TRBJ2-7 | TRBV5-6 | TRBD2 | many | CASSLAGTNIYEQYF | TGTGCCAGCAGCTTGGCCGGGACTAATATCTACGAGCAGTACTTC
TRBJ2-2 | TRBV5-5 | TRBD2 | NA | CASSTSGSTGELFF | TGTGCCAGCAGCACTAGCGGGAGCACCGGGGAGCTGTTTTTT
TRBJ2-3 | TRBV7-3 | NA | few | CASSEIASTDTQYF | TGTGCCAGCAGCGAGATCGCTAGCACAGATACGCAGTATTTT